Listed below are T cell receptor beta chains from one sample, sequenced in a study of Ad26.COV2.S vaccination and SARS-CoV-2 variants. Clones were read by immunoSEQ multiplex PCR, and TCRdb kept only the in-frame ones, dropping some. The table lists around 94,000 clones, roughly 80% of them singletons. This sample comprised peripheral blood, obtained after recovery from COVID-19. Every receptor here comes from a human donor who had recovered from COVID-19. Both conserved end residues are part of each CDR3.

J	V	length	CDR3
TRBJ2-5	TRBV9	11	CASSVAETQYF
TRBJ2-7	TRBV5-1	15	CASRPAGLDSYEQYF
TRBJ1-6	TRBV6-6	20	CASSGTGGDLFRSYNSPLHF
TRBJ1-5	TRBV19	15	CASNLLTGGNQPQHF
TRBJ1-1	TRBV10-1	16	CASSESAGAGNTEAFF
TRBJ1-2	TRBV6-2/TRBV6-3	11	CASSLGGGYTF
TRBJ2-1	TRBV30	14	CAWSRLAGQGEQFF
TRBJ2-2	TRBV4-2	16	CASSDGLQVVTGELFF
TRBJ1-2	TRBV28	15	CASSANRGRNYGYTF
TRBJ2-5	TRBV7-3	15	CASSPVPSTQETQYF
TRBJ1-2	TRBV6-5	13	CASNPDSFNGYTF
TRBJ2-2	TRBV19	15	CASSRPTGWDGELFF
TRBJ2-6	TRBV28	14	CASSTGAGANVLTF
TRBJ1-5	TRBV19	14	CATTPGGGNQPQHF
TRBJ2-1	TRBV4-3	15	CASSQAGGVVNEQFF
TRBJ2-3	TRBV18	17	CASSPALRGTVTDTQYF
TRBJ2-1	TRBV11-2	16	CASSFRGGLGYNEQFF
TRBJ2-2	TRBV7-2	14	CASSFGSNTGELFF
TRBJ2-7	TRBV7-9	14	CASSFGEAAYEQYF
TRBJ2-3	TRBV10-1	14	CASSESMRGDTQYF
TRBJ1-5	TRBV1	17	CTSSQGEHSPSNQPQHF
TRBJ1-2	TRBV10-3	14	CAIRPPGGDVGYTF
TRBJ2-7	TRBV15	15	CATSSYGQGGPEQYF
TRBJ1-1	TRBV6-1	17	CASSGPKPPTMNTEAFF
TRBJ1-6	TRBV5-1	15	CASSLGSGGNSPLHF
TRBJ1-6	TRBV7-3	18	CASSLYGTLTNYNSPLHF
TRBJ2-2	TRBV18	16	CASSHLGQGRPGELFF
TRBJ1-5	TRBV2	10	CASGAQPQHF
TRBJ2-4	TRBV13	14	CASSPGGGGNIQYF
TRBJ2-1	TRBV5-1	12	CASSLAEGSLFF
TRBJ2-4	TRBV30	14	CAWSYRGGRNIQYF
TRBJ1-6	TRBV9	17	CASSVEQLPNYNSPLHF